This T cell receptor beta chain was identified during a study of cytomegalovirus exposure and HLA in healthy donors. Overall study context: The roughly 100 million unique TCR beta sequences, from approximately 170 million T cells, were found by an earlier analysis. Around 85 million unique TCR sequences came from HLA-typed donors in an early release. Findings of the study overall: Later analysis suggested most CMV-associated TCR beta chains were HLA-restricted.

As to this clone: The antigen is not known.

The PCR was carried out with 60 Vbeta primers and 13 Jbeta primers. TCRdb's table, derived via immunoSEQ multiplex PCR, lists solely in-frame clones and lacks some. The data show 110,000 or so clones, with over 65% seen just once and 5.4% held by the top ten. Germline CDR1 SGDLS, CDR2 YYNGEE. V shed 3 bases and J shed 1 base, with 11 bases lying between them. The CDR3 is 15 amino acids. This sequence originates from a woman aged 30 to 39 in good health and CMV-seropositive. This rearrangement joins TRBV9 to TRBJ1-3, with a weak D call TRBD1 (5 bases). Source material: PBMCs. The CDR3 spells CASSAGRGSGNTIYF. CDR3 coding DNA: TGTGCCAGCAGCGCCGGCCGGGGGTCTGGAAACACCATATATTTT.